These 18 T cell receptor beta chains originate from one sample sequenced in a study of T cells after yellow fever vaccination. TCRdb re-derived calls from the 5' RACE reads in MiXCR, one entry per CDR3 protein. The sample has hundreds of thousands of distinct CDR3 sequences, roughly 14% seen once; the top ten hold over 12%. The specimen comprised PBMCs, sampled on the day of the yellow fever booster vaccination. Source of these receptors: a man aged 25-45 years who received the YFV17D yellow fever vaccine.

This clonotype occurred once. This chain connects TRBV15 to TRBJ2-6, with D hard to call. The CDR3 loop spans 15 amino acids. V lost 5 bases to trimming and J lost 0 bases, with 8 bases between them. CDR1 is LNHNV, CDR2 YYDKDF, per germline (reference sequence). The CDR3 protein is CATSVVLSGANVLTF. The CDR3 nucleotides are TGTGCCACCAGCGTGGTTCTCTCTGGGGCCAACGTCCTGACTTTC.

V is TRBV6-5 and J is TRBJ1-1; no clear D. Trimming took 2 bases from V and 0 from J, leaving 13 bases between them. Germline V CDR1 and CDR2: MNHEY, SVGAGI. The CDR3 extends over 16 amino acids. CDR3 DNA sequence: TGTGCCAGCAGTTACGCCCGGCGGTGGGTGAACACTGAAGCTTTCTTT. It is translated as CASSYARRWVNTEAFF.

The chain combines TRBV20-1 with TRBJ2-2; D possibly corresponds to TRBD1 (6 bases). CDR1 DFQATT and CDR2 SNEGSKA come from the germline V gene (reference sequence). Trimming left V 0 bases short and J 1 base short, with 9 bases between. This CDR3 comprises 15 residues. The CDR3 reads CSAREPGQNTGELFF. In DNA, the CDR3 is TGCAGTGCTAGAGAACCGGGACAGAACACCGGGGAGCTGTTTTTT.

This clonotype was counted ten times or more. The chain employs TRBV11-2 and TRBJ2-1; D is possibly TRBD2 (5 bases). This CDR3 is 13 amino acids long. V was clipped by 6 bases and J by 13 bases, with 19 bases between them. Germline CDR1 reads SGHAT; CDR2 reads FQNNGV. In nucleotides, the CDR3 is TGTGCCAGCAGGGTCCCCCCCGACGGGAAACAGTTCTTC. Protein sequence: CASRVPPDGKQFF.

This chain connects TRBV9 to TRBJ2-1; TRBD2 is a possible D gene (5 bases). Trimming cost V 0 bases and J 1 base, with 5 bases left between them. This CDR3 comprises 14 residues. Per germline, CDR1 SGDLS and CDR2 YYNGEE. The CDR3 protein is CASSVAGSYNEQFF. The CDR3 region has the DNA TGTGCCAGCAGCGTAGCGGGATCCTACAATGAGCAGTTCTTC.

The sample holds a few counts of this clonotype. The chain couples TRBV7-8 to TRBJ2-1, with 7 bases that match TRBD2. This CDR3 has 16 residues. Germline V CDR1 and CDR2: SGHVS, FQNEAQ. Trimming cost V 5 bases and J 5 bases; bases outside gene matches: 12. CDR3 loop: CASSLYLEREDNEQFF. The CDR3 DNA sequence: TGTGCCAGCAGCCTCTATTTGGAACGGGAGGACAATGAGCAGTTCTTC.

This clonotype turned up a few times. This chain connects TRBV20-1 to TRBJ1-5, with a weak D call TRBD1 (6 bases). The CDR3 loop spans 14 amino acids. Germline V CDR1 and CDR2: DFQATT, SNEGSKA (reference sequence). The V gene lost 2 bases and the J gene lost 1 base, with 9 bases spanning the gap. The CDR3 loop reads CSARQDRSNQPQHF. For the CDR3, the DNA is TGCAGTGCTAGACAGGACAGAAGCAATCAGCCCCAGCATTTT.

This clonotype was found many times. V is TRBV29-1 and J is TRBJ2-7; D remains ambiguous. The V end was cut by 4 bases, the J end by 6 bases, with 10 bases between. The CDR3 loop spans 11 amino acids. The germline V gene encodes CDR1 SQVTM and CDR2 ANQGSEA. DNA of the CDR3: TGCAGCGTTGTAGAATCCCGCGAGCAGTACTTC. The encoded protein is CSVVESREQYF.

The rearrangement uses TRBV18 and TRBJ2-7, with 8 bases fitting TRBD1. Germline V lookup: CDR1 KGHSH, CDR2 LQKENI. V shed 3 bases and J 5 bases; nucleotides not matched to a gene: 9. The CDR3 consists of 15 residues. The CDR3 DNA reads as TGTGCCAGCTCACCCCCGGGACAGGTGGGCAACGAGCAGTACTTC. This codes for CASSPPGQVGNEQYF. The variable domain in full, completed from reference TRBV18 and TRBJ2-7, reads NAGVMQNPRHLVRRRGQEARLRCSPMKGHSHVYWYRQLPEEGLKFMVYLQKENIIDESGMPKERFSAEFPKEGPSILRIQQVVRGDSAAYFCASSPPGQVGNEQYFGPGTRLTVT.

V gene TRBV7-2 combines with J gene TRBJ1-5, with TRBD1 matching over 7 bases. J gave up 7 bases and V 0 bases, and 6 bases lay outside the gene matches. The germline V gene encodes CDR1 SGHTA and CDR2 FQGNSA. The CDR3 sequence is 15 residues long. The CDR3: CASSLATGRDQPQHF. The DNA of the CDR3 is TGTGCCAGCAGCTTAGCGACAGGGAGGGACCAGCCCCAGCATTTT.

This clonotype appeared a few times. V is TRBV12-3 or TRBV12-4 and J is TRBJ2-2; no definite D call. CDR3 length: 11 amino acids. The V end lost 5 bases, the J end lost 7 bases, and 5 bases lay between the germline ends. CDR3 in DNA: TGTGCCAGCAGTCCCGACGGGGAGCTGTTTTTT. Protein sequence: CASSPDGELFF.

CDR3 residues: CASPGVLSTGELFF. The DNA of the CDR3 is TGTGCCTCCCCCGGGGTCCTCAGCACCGGGGAGCTGTTTTTT. The chain carries TRBV30 and TRBJ2-2, with D possibly matching TRBD2 (5 bases). V gave up 7 bases and J gave up 4 bases, with 16 bases separating them. The CDR3 has 14 residues. Germline CDR1 and CDR2: GTSNPN and SVGIG (reference sequence).

The rearrangement links TRBV7-2 to TRBJ1-6; 8 bases agree with TRBD1. Trimming at V came to 2 bases and at J to 7 bases, leaving 10 bases not matched to a gene. The CDR3 loop spans 17 amino acids. CDR1 and CDR2 from the germline V gene are SGHTA and FQGNSA. CDR3 coding DNA: TGTGCCAGCAGCTTAACCAGGGGGCGATGGTTGAATTCACCCCTCCACTTT. Translated, it gives CASSLTRGRWLNSPLHF. The full variable domain, completed using reference TRBV7-2 and TRBJ1-6, is GAGVSQSPSNKVTEKGKDVELRCDPISGHTALYWYRQSLGQGLEFLIYFQGNSAPDKSGLPSDRFSAERTGGSVSTLTIQRTQQEDSAVYLCASSLTRGRWLNSPLHFGNGTRLTVT.

This clonotype has just a few counts. The rearrangement joins TRBV14 to TRBJ1-1; D is perhaps TRBD1 (6 bases). Between the trimmed V and J ends, which lost 4 bases and 7 bases, there was a span of 13 bases. The CDR3 runs 13 residues. Germline CDR1 is SGHDN and CDR2 is FVKESK. The CDR3 loop is CASSRRGSGEAFF. Here the CDR3 DNA reads TGTGCCAGCAGCCGCAGGGGTAGTGGTGAAGCTTTCTTT.

In DNA, the CDR3 is TGTGCCAGTAGTGTACAGGGGGCGCCCCGTGGCTACACCTTC. It encodes CASSVQGAPRGYTF. The chain couples TRBV19 to TRBJ1-2; 9 bases map to TRBD1. Germline V gene sequence: CDR1 LNHDA, CDR2 SQIVND (reference sequence). Germline trimming cut 5 bases from V and 7 bases from J; bases unmatched to any gene: 8. The CDR3 is made up of 14 amino acids.

The chain joins TRBV21-1 to TRBJ2-7. TRBV21-1 is a documented pseudogene. This CDR3 is 13 amino acids long. The CDR3 spells CASPMRQTYEQYF. The CDR3 DNA sequence: TGTGCCAGCCCCATGAGGCAGACCTACGAGCAGTACTTC.

The rearrangement joins TRBV7-7 to TRBJ2-1, with 9 bases fitting TRBD1. CDR1 SSHAT and CDR2 FNYEAQ come from the germline V gene (reference sequence). The CDR3 sequence is 14 residues long. The junction had 8 bases not matched to a gene; V was cut back by 6 bases and J by 8 bases. The CDR3 DNA reads as TGTGCCAGCAGTAAGGGACAGGGCGGCGATGAGCAGTTCTTC. Translating it yields CASSKGQGGDEQFF.

This clonotype was seen at least ten times. One end of the junction fails to match germline, which may point to a read error. The gene calls are TRBV28 and TRBJ2-3; D may be TRBD1 (6 bases). CDR1 and CDR2 from the germline V gene are MDHEN and SYDVKM. The CDR3 has 12 residues. The CDR3 loop is CASSLPGQLARF. The DNA for the CDR3 is TGTGCCAGCAGTTTGCCCGGACAGCTGGCGCGTTTT.